Reported below is one T cell receptor (beta chain). This entry comes from a study of OX40 agonist ivuxolimab in advanced cancers. V shed 3 bases and J shed 4 bases, with 17 bases lying between them. The CDR3 consists of 16 residues. From germline, CDR1 is LGHNA and CDR2 YSLEER. This table comes from immunoSEQ multiplex PCR, and its TCRdb copy is limited to in-frame clones, with some not included. The profile shows 50,000 or so clones, 91% of them singletons. The specimen comprised CD4+ or CD8+ T cells sorted from blood, sampled in a trial of the OX40 agonist ivuxolimab. This TCR derives from an adult with an advanced solid tumor such as melanoma, head and neck, liver or kidney cancer. J is TRBJ2-3 and V is TRBV4-3; a possible D gene is TRBD2 (6 bases). The CDR3 is CASSQELRLGADTQYF. The CDR3 nucleotides are TGCGCCAGCAGCCAGGAACTTAGACTAGGCGCAGATACGCAGTATTTT.